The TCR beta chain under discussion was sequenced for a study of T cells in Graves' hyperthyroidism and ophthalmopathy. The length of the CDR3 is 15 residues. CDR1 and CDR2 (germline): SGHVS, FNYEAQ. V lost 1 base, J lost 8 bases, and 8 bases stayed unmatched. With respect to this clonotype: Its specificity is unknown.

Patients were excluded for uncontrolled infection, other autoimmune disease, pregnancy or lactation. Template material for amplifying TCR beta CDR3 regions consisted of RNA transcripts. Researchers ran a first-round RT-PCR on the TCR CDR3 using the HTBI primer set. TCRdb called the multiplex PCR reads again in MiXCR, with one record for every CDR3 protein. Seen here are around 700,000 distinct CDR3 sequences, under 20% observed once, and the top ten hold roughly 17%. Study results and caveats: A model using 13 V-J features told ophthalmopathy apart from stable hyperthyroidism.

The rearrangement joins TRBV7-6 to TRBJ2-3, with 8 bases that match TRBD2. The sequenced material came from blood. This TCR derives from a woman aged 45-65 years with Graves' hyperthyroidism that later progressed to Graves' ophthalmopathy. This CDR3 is CASSLGSGGASTQYF. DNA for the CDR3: TGTGCCAGCAGCTTAGGGTCCGGGGGGGCCAGTACGCAGTATTTT.